The 24 T cell receptor beta chains in this list originate from one sample, sequenced in a study of tissue T cells after allogeneic stem cell transplantation. Enrolled prospectively were adult allogeneic hematopoietic cell transplant recipients whose graft-versus-host disease was steroid-refractory. This table comes from immunoSEQ multiplex PCR, and its TCRdb copy is limited to in-frame clones, with some not included. There are a few thousand clones in the sample; around 65% occur only once, and about a fifth lies in the top ten. The material sequenced was jejunal tissue, taken at autopsy. The receptors here all came from a male patient at least 60 years old with steroid-refractory graft-versus-host disease after an allogeneic stem cell transplant. The T cells may come from the graft donor.

V gene TRBV9 combines with J gene TRBJ1-1; 8 positions match TRBD1. The J segment lost 1 base and the V segment lost 4 bases, leaving 3 bases of the junction unmatched. The germline V gene encodes CDR1 SGDLS and CDR2 YYNGEE. The CDR3 runs to 14 residues. The CDR3 region is CASSRGQGNTEAFF. Written as DNA, the CDR3 is TGTGCCAGCAGCCGAGGACAGGGGAACACTGAAGCTTTCTTT.

This clone was observed a few times. Here the CDR3 reads CASSLGGPMETQYF. The CDR3 DNA reads TGTGCCAGCAGCTTAGGAGGGCCCATGGAGACCCAGTACTTC. The chain links TRBV7-3 to TRBJ2-5; tentatively, D is TRBD2 (6 bases). V was pared by 2 bases and J by 5 bases, with 12 bases between. CDR1 is SGHTA and CDR2 is FQGTGA in the germline V gene. The CDR3 runs to 14 residues.

This clone was counted between two and nine times. The chain uses TRBV29-1 and TRBJ2-2, with D hard to call. The length of the CDR3 is 13 residues. Trimming removed 5 bases at V and 0 bases at J, with 7 bases between. Germline CDR1 SQVTM, CDR2 ANQGSEA. The CDR3: CSVLQTNTGELFF. In DNA form, the CDR3 reads TGCAGCGTTCTGCAGACGAACACCGGGGAGCTGTTTTTT.

The chain employs TRBV2 and TRBJ1-5; no firm D call. In germline, CDR1 is SNHLY, CDR2 FYNNEI. The CDR3 spans 13 residues. Trimming cost V 7 bases and J 2 bases, with 9 bases left between them. This CDR3 is CASNSVGNQPQHF. For the CDR3, the DNA is TGTGCCAGCAACTCTGTGGGCAATCAGCCCCAGCATTTT.

The J gene is TRBJ1-6, the V gene TRBV7-9, with a possible D match to TRBD1 (5 bases). This CDR3 contains 15 residues. CDR1 is SEHNR and CDR2 is FQNEAQ in the germline V gene (reference sequence). V was shortened by 4 bases and J by 6 bases, with 13 bases between the two germline ends. CDR3 sequence reads: CASSSTGTLNSPLHF. The CDR3 bases are TGTGCCAGCAGCTCCACCGGGACCCTTAATTCACCCCTCCACTTT.

The chain links TRBV18 to TRBJ2-1; D tentatively reads TRBD1 or TRBD2 (6 bases each). V gave up 5 bases and J gave up 6 bases, with 20 bases separating them. The CDR3 runs to 16 residues. Germline assignment: CDR1 KGHSH and CDR2 LQKENI. The CDR3 loop reads CASSTLGGGSANEQFF. The CDR3 DNA reads as TGTGCCAGCTCAACCCTAGGAGGGGGTAGTGCCAATGAGCAGTTCTTC.

The chain is built from TRBV6-2 or TRBV6-3 and TRBJ1-1; D possibly corresponds to TRBD1 (5 bases). This CDR3 has 13 residues. From germline, CDR1 is MNHEY and CDR2 SVGEGT. Trimming took off 5 bases at V and 4 bases at J, with 11 bases between the two ends. CDR3 coding DNA: TGTGCCAGCAGTCGGCAGGGAATCACTGAAGCTTTCTTT. This codes for CASSRQGITEAFF.

The V gene is TRBV29-1, the J gene TRBJ1-2; D possibly corresponds to TRBD1 (5 bases). V lost 6 bases, J lost 4 bases, and 15 bases lay in between. CDR3 length: 13 amino acids. Germline CDR1 reads SQVTM; CDR2 reads ANQGSEA. Here the CDR3 DNA reads TGCAGCGTCGCCTCGGGGGGGGGCTATGGCTACACCTTC. Residues: CSVASGGGYGYTF.

This clone was detected a few times. This chain joins TRBV4-3 and TRBJ2-5; 8 bases line up with TRBD1. The CDR3 is 15 residues long. Germline lookup yields CDR1 LGHNA and CDR2 YSLEER. V shed 2 bases, J shed 3 bases, and the junction held 5 bases outside the gene matches. CDR3 DNA sequence: TGCGCCAGCAGCCAAACCCTGGACAGGGAAGAGACCCAGTACTTC. Its protein product is CASSQTLDREETQYF.

The V gene is TRBV19, the J gene TRBJ2-5; tentatively, D is TRBD2 (5 bases). The CDR3 contains 14 residues. Germline V lookup: CDR1 LNHDA, CDR2 SQIVND (reference sequence). V was pared by 7 bases and J by 5 bases, with 17 bases between. Here the CDR3 reads CASTVDRAAETQYF. For the CDR3, the DNA is TGTGCCAGTACCGTGGACCGAGCGGCGGAGACCCAGTACTTC.

J is TRBJ1-2 and V is TRBV7-9, with D unclear. Germline values: CDR1 SEHNR, CDR2 FQNEAQ (reference sequence). This CDR3 has 14 residues. The V and J ends lost 5 bases and 6 bases respectively, with 16 bases between them. The CDR3 sequence: CASSLDGLRDGYTF. DNA of the CDR3: TGTGCCAGCAGCCTGGACGGCCTTCGGGATGGCTACACCTTC.

This clone was counted a few times. V and J are TRBV6-5 and TRBJ2-2; no clear D. The V end was cut by 6 bases, the J end by 0 bases, with 8 bases between. Germline V lookup: CDR1 MNHEY, CDR2 SVGAGI. CDR3 size: 14 residues. The CDR3 sequence: CASRDGANTGELFF. The DNA for the CDR3 is TGTGCCAGCAGGGACGGCGCGAACACCGGGGAGCTGTTTTTT.

This clone was recorded once. The CDR3 region has the DNA TGTGCCAGTAGTCCTATACAGACGTTTAACTATGGCTACACCTTC. The encoded protein is CASSPIQTFNYGYTF. J is TRBJ1-2 and V is TRBV19; D is undetermined. Looked up from germline, CDR1 is LNHDA and CDR2 is SQIVND (reference sequence). Deletions cut 5 bases from V and 1 base from J, with 14 bases between. The length of the CDR3 is 15 residues.

V usage is TRBV15 and J usage is TRBJ1-6; 9 positions agree with TRBD1. The V and J ends lost 8 bases and 8 bases, in that order; junction bases with no gene match: 4. The CDR3 length is 13 residues. The germline gives CDR1 LNHNV, CDR2 YYDKDF (reference sequence). In DNA form, the CDR3 reads TGTGCCACCGGGACAGGGAACGATTCACCCCTCCACTTT. This translates into CATGTGNDSPLHF.

V usage is TRBV19 and J usage is TRBJ2-3, with D perhaps TRBD1 (5 bases). The CDR3 consists of 14 residues. Germline loops: CDR1 LNHDA, CDR2 SQIVND (reference sequence). Trimming cost V 3 bases and J 4 bases, with 11 bases left between them. CDR3 in amino acids: CASSIGQGSDTQYF. The CDR3 nucleotides are TGTGCCAGTAGTATTGGGCAGGGTTCAGATACGCAGTATTTT.

The chain joins TRBV6-5 to TRBJ2-7, with D tentatively TRBD1 (6 bases). V gave up 1 base and J gave up 5 bases, with 12 bases separating them. The CDR3 totals 14 residues. From germline, CDR1 is MNHEY and CDR2 SVGAGI. CDR3 residues: CASSYFGQIHEQYF. The CDR3 nucleotides are TGTGCCAGCAGTTACTTTGGACAGATTCACGAGCAGTACTTC.

The V call is TRBV24-1, the J call TRBJ2-1, with D unclear. The V end was cut by 3 bases, the J end by 2 bases, with 7 bases between. This CDR3 spans 14 amino acids. From germline, CDR1 is KGHDR and CDR2 SFDVKD. In DNA form, the CDR3 reads TGTGCCACCAGTGATGGCCTCCCCTACAATGAGCAGTTCTTC. This codes for CATSDGLPYNEQFF.

This clone was observed a handful of times. The chain couples TRBV3-1 (or the pseudogene TRBV3-2) to TRBJ2-1; TRBD2 aligns across 12 bases. CDR3 length equals 17 residues. The J segment lost 10 bases and the V segment lost 0 bases, leaving 10 bases of the junction unmatched. Germline CDR1 LGHDT, CDR2 YNNKEL (reference sequence). CDR3 protein: CASSQDGLAGGPREQFF. DNA of the CDR3: TGTGCCAGCAGCCAAGATGGGCTAGCGGGGGGGCCGAGAGAGCAGTTCTTC.

V usage is TRBV5-1 and J usage is TRBJ2-7; D is ambiguous. V was trimmed by 5 bases and J by 3 bases, leaving 12 bases between them. The CDR3 consists of 13 residues. CDR1 is SGHRS and CDR2 is YFSETQ in the germline V gene. CDR3 protein: CASRSTPFYEQYF. In DNA, the CDR3 is TGCGCCAGCAGGTCTACGCCTTTCTACGAGCAGTACTTC. The whole variable domain, filled in from reference TRBV5-1 and TRBJ2-7, reads KAGVTQTPRYLIKTRGQQVTLSCSPISGHRSVSWYQQTPGQGLQFLFEYFSETQRNKGNFPGRFSGRQFSNSRSEMNVSTLELGDSALYLCASRSTPFYEQYFGPGTRLTVT.

The chain has TRBV7-6 and TRBJ1-6; 7 bases match TRBD1. Losses at the gene ends were 1 base for V and 11 bases for J; bases not matched to a gene: 8. The CDR3 length is 15 residues. From germline, CDR1 is SGHVS and CDR2 FNYEAQ. CDR3 amino acids: CASSLGGAGGTPLHF. The CDR3 bases are TGTGCCAGCAGCTTAGGGGGGGCAGGGGGGACACCCCTCCACTTT.

In this sample, this clone turned up once. The CDR3 sequence: CASRKAYEQYF. The CDR3, as DNA: TGTGCCAGCAGAAAGGCTTACGAGCAGTACTTC. This chain connects TRBV6-5 to TRBJ2-7; D not certain. Germline V gives CDR1 MNHEY, CDR2 SVGAGI. The CDR3 spans 11 residues. Trimming removed 6 bases at V and 4 bases at J, with 7 bases between.

This clone was seen only a few times. This sequence joins TRBV5-1 and TRBJ1-6; TRBD1 matches at 7 bases. CDR1 and CDR2 from the germline V gene are SGHRS and YFSETQ. The CDR3 runs 16 residues. V lost 1 base, J lost 8 bases, and 9 bases stayed unmatched. CDR3 region: CASSLWRGRTDSPLHF. CDR3 DNA sequence: TGCGCCAGCAGCTTGTGGAGGGGGCGGACGGATTCACCCCTCCACTTT. Full variable domain (remainder filled in from reference TRBV5-1 and TRBJ1-6): KAGVTQTPRYLIKTRGQQVTLSCSPISGHRSVSWYQQTPGQGLQFLFEYFSETQRNKGNFPGRFSGRQFSNSRSEMNVSTLELGDSALYLCASSLWRGRTDSPLHFGNGTRLTVT.

This chain joins TRBV13 and TRBJ2-3; 11 bases fit TRBD2. The junction had 8 bases not matched to a gene; V was cut back by 5 bases and J by 4 bases. The germline V gene encodes CDR1 PRHDT and CDR2 FYEKMQ (reference sequence). The CDR3 contains 16 residues. The CDR3 sequence: CASSLTLAGVSDTQYF. As DNA, the CDR3 is TGTGCCAGCAGCCTGACACTAGCGGGGGTGTCAGATACGCAGTATTTT.

The genes are TRBV6-5 and TRBJ2-3; unclear D gene. Trimming stripped 2 bases from V and 2 bases from J, with 11 bases between. The CDR3 runs to 15 residues. Germline V gene sequence: CDR1 MNHEY, CDR2 SVGAGI. This CDR3 is CASSYKMTNTDTQYF. The CDR3 DNA follows: TGTGCCAGCAGTTACAAAATGACCAACACAGATACGCAGTATTTT.